This T cell receptor beta chain comes out of a study of Ad26.COV2.S vaccination and SARS-CoV-2 variants. Points from the study as a whole: The TCR breadth and depth analyses may have produced an underestimate of total T cell responses.

Treatment given: 15 to 20 received Ad26.COV2.S at low or high dose, single or two shots; about 5 received placebo; per-sample allocation not given. Sampling occurred on day 63 after the first vaccine or placebo injection. Wuhan-strain spike was delivered by a replication-incompetent Ad26 vector. The table lists this clone with a few counts. What it recognizes is unknown. Measured with immunoSEQ multiplex PCR; TCRdb has only the in-frame clones, and not every one. The table includes about 680,000 clones, around 89% detected once. Germline values: CDR1 MNHEY, CDR2 SVGAGI. The V end was cut by 0 bases, the J end by 0 bases, with 11 bases between. This CDR3 spans 16 amino acids.

The rearrangement links TRBV6-5 to TRBJ1-2, with unresolved D. The material sequenced was peripheral blood, taken in a trial of Ad26.COV2.S vaccine versus placebo. The clonotype comes from a person between 18 and 65 years old who received the Ad26.COV2.S COVID-19 vaccine or a placebo. The CDR3 region is CASSYSNRPTNYGYTF. The CDR3 nucleotides read TGTGCCAGCAGTTACTCGAACAGACCGACTAACTATGGCTACACCTTC.